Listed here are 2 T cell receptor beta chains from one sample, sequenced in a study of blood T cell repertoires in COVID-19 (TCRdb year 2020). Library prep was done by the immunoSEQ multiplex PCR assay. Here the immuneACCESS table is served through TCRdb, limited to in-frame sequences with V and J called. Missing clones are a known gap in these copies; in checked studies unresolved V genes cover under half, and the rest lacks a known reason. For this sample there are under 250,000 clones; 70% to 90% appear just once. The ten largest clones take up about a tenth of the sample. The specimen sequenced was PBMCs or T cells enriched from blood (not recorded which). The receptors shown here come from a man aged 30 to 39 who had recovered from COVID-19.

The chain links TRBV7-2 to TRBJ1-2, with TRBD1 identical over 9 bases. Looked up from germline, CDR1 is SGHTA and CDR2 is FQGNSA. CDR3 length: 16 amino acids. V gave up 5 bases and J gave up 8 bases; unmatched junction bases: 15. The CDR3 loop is CASSPFLRDRVGGYTF. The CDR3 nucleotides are TGTGCCAGCAGCCCGTTCCTTCGGGACAGGGTTGGCGGCTACACCTTC.

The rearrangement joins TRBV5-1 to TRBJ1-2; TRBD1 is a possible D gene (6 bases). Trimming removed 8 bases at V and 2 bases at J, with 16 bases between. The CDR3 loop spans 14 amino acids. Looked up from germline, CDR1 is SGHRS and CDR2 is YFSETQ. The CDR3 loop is CASNGQNTNYGYTF. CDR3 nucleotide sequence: TGCGCCAGTAACGGACAGAATACAAACTATGGCTACACCTTC. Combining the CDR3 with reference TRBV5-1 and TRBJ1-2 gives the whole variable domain KAGVTQTPRYLIKTRGQQVTLSCSPISGHRSVSWYQQTPGQGLQFLFEYFSETQRNKGNFPGRFSGRQFSNSRSEMNVSTLELGDSALYLCASNGQNTNYGYTFGSGTRLTVV.